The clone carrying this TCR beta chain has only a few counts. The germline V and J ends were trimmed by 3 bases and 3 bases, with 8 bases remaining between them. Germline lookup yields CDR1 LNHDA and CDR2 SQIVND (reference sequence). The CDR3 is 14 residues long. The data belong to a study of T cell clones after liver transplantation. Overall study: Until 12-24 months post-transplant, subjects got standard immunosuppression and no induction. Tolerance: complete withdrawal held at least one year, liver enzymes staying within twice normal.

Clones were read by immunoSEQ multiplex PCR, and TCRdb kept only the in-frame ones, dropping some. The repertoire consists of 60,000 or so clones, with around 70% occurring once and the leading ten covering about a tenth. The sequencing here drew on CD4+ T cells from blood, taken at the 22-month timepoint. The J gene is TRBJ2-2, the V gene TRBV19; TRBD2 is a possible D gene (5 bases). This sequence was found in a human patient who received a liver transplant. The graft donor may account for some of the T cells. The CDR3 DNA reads TGTGCCAGTAGTATCAGGCGGGACACCGGGGAGCTGTTTTTT. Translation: CASSIRRDTGELFF.